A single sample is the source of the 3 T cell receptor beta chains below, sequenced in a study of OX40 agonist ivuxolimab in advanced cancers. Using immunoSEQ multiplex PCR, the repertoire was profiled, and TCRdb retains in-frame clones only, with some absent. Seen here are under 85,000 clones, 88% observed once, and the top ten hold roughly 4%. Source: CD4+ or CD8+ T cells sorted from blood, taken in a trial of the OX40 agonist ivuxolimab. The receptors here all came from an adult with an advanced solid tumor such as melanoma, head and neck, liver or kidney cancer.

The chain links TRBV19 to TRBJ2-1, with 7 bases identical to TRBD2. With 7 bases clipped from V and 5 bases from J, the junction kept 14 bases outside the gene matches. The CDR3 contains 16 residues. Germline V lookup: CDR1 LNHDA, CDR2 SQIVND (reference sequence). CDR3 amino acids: CASKSERDGVNNEQFF. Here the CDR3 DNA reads TGTGCCAGTAAATCGGAGCGGGATGGTGTCAACAATGAGCAGTTCTTC.

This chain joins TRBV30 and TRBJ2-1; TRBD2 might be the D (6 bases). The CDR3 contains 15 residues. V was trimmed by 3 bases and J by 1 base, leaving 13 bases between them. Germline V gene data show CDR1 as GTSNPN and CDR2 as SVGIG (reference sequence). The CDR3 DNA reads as TGTGCCTGGAGGCCCATGGGACTTTCCTACAATGAGCAGTTCTTC. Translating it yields CAWRPMGLSYNEQFF.

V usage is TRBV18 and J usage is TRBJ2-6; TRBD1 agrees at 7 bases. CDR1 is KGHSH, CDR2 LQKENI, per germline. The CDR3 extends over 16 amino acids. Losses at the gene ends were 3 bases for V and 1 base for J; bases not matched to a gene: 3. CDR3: CASSPQTGSGANVLTF. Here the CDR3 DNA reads TGTGCCAGCTCACCCCAGACAGGGTCTGGGGCCAACGTCCTGACTTTC. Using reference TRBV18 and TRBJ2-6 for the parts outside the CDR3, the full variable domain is NAGVMQNPRHLVRRRGQEARLRCSPMKGHSHVYWYRQLPEEGLKFMVYLQKENIIDESGMPKERFSAEFPKEGPSILRIQQVVRGDSAAYFCASSPQTGSGANVLTFGAGSRLTVL.